The 19 T cell receptor beta chains reported below all come from one sample, sequenced in a study of cytomegalovirus exposure and HLA in healthy donors. PCR amplification relied on 60 Vbeta primers (plus 13 Jbeta primers). TCRdb's copy holds only in-frame clones and misses some; the assay was immunoSEQ multiplex PCR. The repertoire holds some 70,000 clones, with around 68% as singletons. Sequenced: PBMCs. The source is a young woman in good health and CMV-seronegative.

This clone was counted a few times. This chain links TRBV5-1 with TRBJ2-3; 8 bases fit TRBD2. Germline lookup yields CDR1 SGHRS and CDR2 YFSETQ. V shed 0 bases and J 6 bases; nucleotides not matched to a gene: 6. This CDR3 contains 15 residues. CDR3 in DNA: TGCGCCAGCAGCTTGGCCAGCGGGGGAGAGGATACGCAGTATTTT. It codes for CASSLASGGEDTQYF. The full variable domain, with the rest looked up from reference TRBV5-1 and TRBJ2-3, is KAGVTQTPRYLIKTRGQQVTLSCSPISGHRSVSWYQQTPGQGLQFLFEYFSETQRNKGNFPGRFSGRQFSNSRSEMNVSTLELGDSALYLCASSLASGGEDTQYFGPGTRLTVL.

CDR3 sequence (DNA): TGTGCCAGCCGCGACAGTACCTACGAGCAGTACTTC. This codes for CASRDSTYEQYF. The rearrangement uses TRBV11-2 and TRBJ2-7, with a tentative D call TRBD1 (5 bases). Trimming took 8 bases from V and 2 from J, leaving 10 bases between them. This CDR3 comprises 12 residues. Per germline, CDR1 SGHAT and CDR2 FQNNGV.

This sequence joins TRBV7-6 and TRBJ1-4; possible D gene TRBD1, 6 bases. Germline assignment: CDR1 SGHVS and CDR2 FNYEAQ. Trimming cost V 5 bases and J 6 bases, with 16 bases left between them. The CDR3 runs 15 residues. CDR3 sequence (DNA): TGTGCCAGCAGCGGGGAACAGGGTTTATATGAAAAACTGTTTTTT. Residues: CASSGEQGLYEKLFF.

The J gene is TRBJ1-2, the V gene TRBV4-3, with 9 bases aligning to TRBD1. Germline V CDR1 and CDR2: LGHNA, YSLEER. V shed 2 bases and J 4 bases; nucleotides not matched to a gene: 8. The CDR3 spans 16 residues. The CDR3 DNA reads TGCGCCAGCAGCCAAAGTCCGGGACAGGGTGCCTATGGCTACACCTTC. Amino acids: CASSQSPGQGAYGYTF.

The chain is built from TRBV7-2 and TRBJ2-5; 8 nucleotides agree with TRBD2. V trimming: 1 base; J trimming: 1 base; junction bases outside the gene matches: 2. Per germline, CDR1 SGHTA and CDR2 FQGNSA. This CDR3 spans 15 amino acids. The CDR3 DNA sequence: TGTGCCAGCAGCTTAGTAGCGGGGAGCCAAGAGACCCAGTACTTC. Its translation: CASSLVAGSQETQYF.

The DNA of the CDR3 is TGTGCCAGCAGCCAAGATCGGATTCGGACTCTAAGCACAGATACGCAGTATTTT. Encoded protein: CASSQDRIRTLSTDTQYF. The chain couples TRBV4-2 to TRBJ2-3; D might be TRBD2 (5 bases). Germline values: CDR1 LGHNA, CDR2 YNFKEQ. The CDR3 consists of 18 residues. V was cut by 0 bases and J by 0 bases, with 16 bases left in between.

The rearrangement uses TRBV19 and TRBJ1-4, with 9 bases lining up with TRBD1. There are 15 residues in the CDR3. The V segment lost 5 bases and the J segment 7 bases; nucleotides outside the gene matches: 8. Germline V gene data show CDR1 as LNHDA and CDR2 as SQIVND (reference sequence). CDR3 region: CASSLGTGSPEKLFF. CDR3 DNA sequence: TGTGCCAGTAGTCTCGGGACAGGGAGCCCTGAAAAACTGTTTTTT. Full variable domain (rest looked up from reference TRBV19 and TRBJ1-4): DGGITQSPKYLFRKEGQNVTLSCEQNLNHDAMYWYRQDPGQGLRLIYYSQIVNDFQKGDIAEGYSVSREKKESFPLTVTSAQKNPTAFYLCASSLGTGSPEKLFFGSGTQLSVL.

V usage is TRBV20-1 and J usage is TRBJ2-7; D may be TRBD2 (5 bases). This CDR3 contains 11 residues. CDR1 is DFQATT and CDR2 is SNEGSKA in the germline V gene (reference sequence). V lost 3 bases, J lost 6 bases, and 9 bases lay in between. CDR3 in amino acids: CSASEGREQYF. The CDR3 bases are TGCAGTGCTAGCGAGGGCCGCGAGCAGTACTTC.

This chain joins TRBV10-3 and TRBJ2-5; D may be TRBD1 (6 bases). Matching the DNA end better, TRBJ2-7 makes the J call doubtful. The germline CDR1 and CDR2 sequences are ENHRY and SYGVKD. This CDR3 comprises 14 residues. CDR3 nucleotides: TGTGCCATCAGGGGACAATCAGCATACTACGAGCAGTACTTC. Protein sequence: CAIRGQSAYYEQYF.

This clone has just a few counts. The chain has TRBV6-4 and TRBJ1-4; 8 bases are shared with TRBD1. The V and J ends lost 4 bases and 3 bases, in that order; junction bases with no gene match: 4. Per the germline V gene, CDR1 is MRHNA and CDR2 is SNTAGT. The CDR3 totals 15 residues. The CDR3 bases are TGTGCCAGCAGTGCCCAGGGGGCGGCTAATGAAAAACTGTTTTTT. Translating it yields CASSAQGAANEKLFF.

This clone was observed a few times. The V gene is TRBV9, the J gene TRBJ2-7; 9 nucleotides align to TRBD1. Germline V CDR1 and CDR2: SGDLS, YYNGEE. The trim removed 6 bases at V and 1 base at J, leaving 11 bases unmatched. The CDR3 totals 16 residues. The CDR3 protein is CASIHQTGGGSYEQYF. The CDR3 DNA follows: TGTGCCAGCATCCACCAGACAGGGGGAGGGTCCTACGAGCAGTACTTC. The variable domain in full, with the rest retrieved from reference TRBV9 and TRBJ2-7, is DSGVTQTPKHLITATGQRVTLRCSPRSGDLSVYWYQQSLDQGLQFLIQYYNGEERAKGNILERFSAQQFPDLHSELNLSSLELGDSALYFCASIHQTGGGSYEQYFGPGTRLTVT.

The V gene is TRBV7-9, the J gene TRBJ2-1, with D maybe TRBD2 (5 bases). V was shortened by 5 bases and J by 6 bases, with 14 bases between the two germline ends. The CDR3 runs to 14 residues. CDR1 is SEHNR, CDR2 FQNEAQ, per germline (reference sequence). The CDR3 protein is CASSPPRGSNEQFF. Written as DNA, the CDR3 is TGTGCCAGCAGCCCTCCGCGAGGGTCCAATGAGCAGTTCTTC.

This chain connects TRBV5-1 to TRBJ2-7, with D maybe TRBD1 (6 bases). This CDR3 has 16 residues. V was cut by 4 bases and J by 0 bases, with 17 bases left in between. Per the germline V gene, CDR1 is SGHRS and CDR2 is YFSETQ. CDR3 bases: TGCGCCAGCAGCGGAAACCCGGACAGAAACTCCTACGAGCAGTACTTC. Its protein product is CASSGNPDRNSYEQYF.

V usage is TRBV19 and J usage is TRBJ2-2; 10 bases fit TRBD2. The CDR3 has 17 amino acids. CDR1 is LNHDA, CDR2 SQIVND, per germline (reference sequence). The trim removed 2 bases at V and 2 bases at J, leaving 5 bases unmatched. CDR3 amino acids: CASSIRSGGANTGELFF. The CDR3 DNA follows: TGTGCCAGTAGTATAAGGAGCGGGGGGGCCAACACCGGGGAGCTGTTTTTT. The variable domain in full, with the rest retrieved from reference TRBV19 and TRBJ2-2, is DGGITQSPKYLFRKEGQNVTLSCEQNLNHDAMYWYRQDPGQGLRLIYYSQIVNDFQKGDIAEGYSVSREKKESFPLTVTSAQKNPTAFYLCASSIRSGGANTGELFFGEGSRLTVL.

This chain connects TRBV28 to TRBJ1-5; TRBD1 agrees at 9 bases. The J segment lost 1 base and the V segment lost 5 bases, leaving 6 bases of the junction unmatched. Germline lookup yields CDR1 MDHEN and CDR2 SYDVKM. The CDR3 contains 16 residues. The CDR3 coding sequence is TGTGCCAGCAGTCCCCGCGGGACAGGGAGCAATCAGCCCCAGCATTTT. Amino acids: CASSPRGTGSNQPQHF.

This chain links TRBV7-2 with TRBJ2-7; D is possibly TRBD1 (5 bases). The CDR3 consists of 14 residues. V was pared by 5 bases and J by 2 bases, with 13 bases between. Per the germline V gene, CDR1 is SGHTA and CDR2 is FQGNSA. This CDR3 reads CASSPDWTTYEQYF. The DNA for the CDR3 is TGTGCCAGCAGCCCTGACTGGACAACCTACGAGCAGTACTTC.

The chain combines TRBV6-6 with TRBJ2-7; 8 nucleotides match TRBD1. Germline V gene lookup returns CDR1 MNHNY and CDR2 SVGAGI (reference sequence). V trimming: 6 bases; J trimming: 2 bases; junction bases outside the gene matches: 3. There are 13 residues in the CDR3. The DNA of the CDR3 is TGTGCCAGCAGACCGGGACAGGCCTACGAGCAGTACTTC. This sequence encodes CASRPGQAYEQYF.

This sequence joins TRBV29-1 and TRBJ1-4, with no clear D. The CDR3 length is 13 residues. Germline CDR1 and CDR2: SQVTM and ANQGSEA. Trimming pared 7 bases from V and 3 bases from J, leaving 12 bases between. CDR3 residues: CSAVGSANEKLFF. In nucleotides, the CDR3 is TGCAGCGCGGTCGGGAGCGCTAATGAAAAACTGTTTTTT.

The V call is TRBV5-4, the J call TRBJ2-7, with D perhaps TRBD1 (5 bases). V was pared by 1 base and J by 6 bases, with 14 bases between. CDR3 size: 14 residues. The germline V gene encodes CDR1 SGHNT and CDR2 YYREEE (reference sequence). In DNA form, the CDR3 reads TGTGCCAGCAGCTTGCCGAATCAGGGTGGCGAGCAGTACTTC. Its protein product is CASSLPNQGGEQYF.